This entry lists 14 T cell receptor beta chains sequenced from one sample in a study of sequential checkpoint blockade in melanoma. Stated treatment: randomized to nivolumab then ipilimumab (arm A) or the reverse (arm B). The repertoire was sequenced with immunoSEQ multiplex PCR; TCRdb's copy has only in-frame clones and lacks some. In the table there are 20,000 to 25,000 clones, nearly 70% of which are singletons. The material was CD8+ T cells sorted from blood (inferred from file names), obtained from a patient given nivolumab and ipilimumab in sequence. The source is a human donor with melanoma.

This clone was observed a single time. For the CDR3, the DNA is TGTGCCTGGGCTTGGGAGGGGGATCAGCCCCAGCATTTT. It codes for CAWAWEGDQPQHF. The rearrangement links TRBV30 to TRBJ1-5, with D maybe TRBD1 (6 bases). From germline, CDR1 is GTSNPN and CDR2 SVGIG (reference sequence). The CDR3 loop spans 13 amino acids. V was trimmed by 5 bases and J by 5 bases, leaving 13 bases between them.

This CDR3 reads CASSIGVTYEQYF. CDR3 nucleotides: TGTGCCAGTAGTATCGGGGTAACCTACGAGCAGTACTTC. The V gene is TRBV19, the J gene TRBJ2-7, with D possibly TRBD2 on 5 matching bases. V lost 3 bases and J lost 2, with 8 bases in between. From germline, CDR1 is LNHDA and CDR2 SQIVND (reference sequence). This CDR3 is built from 13 residues. Using reference TRBV19 and TRBJ2-7 for the parts outside the CDR3, the full variable domain is DGGITQSPKYLFRKEGQNVTLSCEQNLNHDAMYWYRQDPGQGLRLIYYSQIVNDFQKGDIAEGYSVSREKKESFPLTVTSAQKNPTAFYLCASSIGVTYEQYFGPGTRLTVT.

This sequence joins TRBV9 and TRBJ1-3, with D possibly TRBD1 on 6 matching bases. Germline CDR1 is SGDLS and CDR2 is YYNGEE. V was cut by 3 bases and J by 7 bases, with 8 bases left in between. CDR3 length equals 12 residues. For the CDR3, the DNA is TGTGCCAGCAGCGGGGGGGGCAACACCATATATTTT. It is translated as CASSGGGNTIYF. The full variable domain, completed using reference TRBV9 and TRBJ1-3, is DSGVTQTPKHLITATGQRVTLRCSPRSGDLSVYWYQQSLDQGLQFLIQYYNGEERAKGNILERFSAQQFPDLHSELNLSSLELGDSALYFCASSGGGNTIYFGEGSWLTVV.

The rearrangement uses TRBV7-6 and TRBJ2-1, with 16 bases matching TRBD2. The CDR3 is 18 amino acids. Germline V gene sequence: CDR1 SGHVS, CDR2 FNYEAQ. V lost 5 bases, J lost 2 bases, and 6 bases stayed unmatched. The CDR3 is CASSLGTSGGAPYNEQFF. CDR3 sequence (DNA): TGTGCCAGCAGCCTTGGGACTAGCGGGGGGGCCCCCTACAATGAGCAGTTCTTC. Together with reference TRBV7-6 and TRBJ2-1, the CDR3 gives the full variable domain: GAGVSQSPRYKVTKRGQDVALRCDPISGHVSLYWYRQALGQGPEFLTYFNYEAQQDKSGLPNDRFSAERPEGSISTLTIQRTEQRDSAMYRCASSLGTSGGAPYNEQFFGPGTRLTVL.

The rearrangement uses TRBV4-1 and TRBJ2-5; TRBD1 agrees at 7 bases. Germline CDR1 and CDR2: MGHRA and YSYEKL. The CDR3 runs 14 residues. The V gene end was trimmed by 1 base and the J gene end by 1 base; junction bases not matched to a gene: 0. CDR3: CASSQGDSQETQYF. The CDR3 DNA is TGCGCCAGCAGCCAAGGGGACAGCCAAGAGACCCAGTACTTC.

The chain carries TRBV7-6 and TRBJ1-2, with D possibly matching TRBD1 (5 bases). CDR1 is SGHVS, CDR2 FNYEAQ, per germline. V lost 5 bases and J lost 5, with 15 bases in between. The CDR3 loop spans 14 amino acids. CDR3 bases: TGTGCCAGCAGCCCGGGACTGGCCCTTTATGGCTACACCTTC. It is translated as CASSPGLALYGYTF.

The genes are TRBV29-1 and TRBJ2-7; the match to TRBD1 covers 7 bases. Looked up from germline, CDR1 is SQVTM and CDR2 is ANQGSEA. The CDR3 loop spans 14 amino acids. With V trimmed by 7 bases and J by 4 bases, 13 bases remained unmatched. The DNA of the CDR3 is TGCAGCGCTACAGGGGACGGGTCGTATTACGAGCAGTACTTC. Protein: CSATGDGSYYEQYF.

The chain has TRBV2 and TRBJ2-7; possible D gene TRBD1, 6 bases. This CDR3 has 16 residues. The ends were cut back, 4 bases at V and 0 bases at J, with 16 bases in the middle. The V gene's germline CDR1 is SNHLY and CDR2 FYNNEI. CDR3 DNA: TGTGCCAGCAGTGTCCAGGGGCCAACAAGCTCCTACGAGCAGTACTTC. Amino acid sequence: CASSVQGPTSSYEQYF.

This clone appeared once. This chain uses TRBV7-2 with TRBJ2-5, with 9 bases that match TRBD2. The CDR3 extends over 17 amino acids. Germline V gene data show CDR1 as SGHTA and CDR2 as FQGNSA. The J segment lost 5 bases and the V segment lost 1 base, leaving 11 bases of the junction unmatched. The CDR3 loop is CASSLVGGGGAGETQYF. The CDR3 bases are TGTGCCAGCAGCTTAGTCGGTGGCGGGGGGGCGGGGGAGACCCAGTACTTC.

The rearrangement links TRBV27 to TRBJ2-6; 7 positions agree with TRBD1. CDR1 is MNHEY, CDR2 SMNVEV, per germline (reference sequence). With 7 bases clipped from V and 0 bases from J, the junction kept 9 bases outside the gene matches. This CDR3 spans 17 amino acids. In nucleotides, the CDR3 is TGTGCCAGCAAACACAGGGGTTTAGGCTCTGGGGCCAACGTCCTGACTTTC. Its translation is CASKHRGLGSGANVLTF.

The V and J genes are TRBV9 and TRBJ2-3, with 8 bases identical to TRBD2. Germline V gene data show CDR1 as SGDLS and CDR2 as YYNGEE. The CDR3 runs 15 residues. The V and J ends lost 0 bases and 0 bases, in that order; junction bases with no gene match: 0. The CDR3 DNA sequence: TGTGCCAGCAGCGTAGCGGGGGGGAGCACAGATACGCAGTATTTT. Amino acid sequence: CASSVAGGSTDTQYF.

V gene TRBV10-3 combines with J gene TRBJ1-2, with 7 bases identical to TRBD1. The germline V gene has CDR1 ENHRY and CDR2 SYGVKD. The CDR3 totals 15 residues. The V gene end was trimmed by 2 bases and the J gene end by 5 bases; junction bases not matched to a gene: 8. The CDR3 loop reads CAISEIEGAGYGYTF. The DNA for the CDR3 is TGTGCCATCAGTGAGATTGAGGGGGCAGGATATGGCTACACCTTC.

The V call is TRBV6-5, the J call TRBJ2-7, with D perhaps TRBD1 (6 bases). This CDR3 is built from 13 residues. With 2 bases removed from V and 3 bases from J, the gap between germline ends came to 8 bases. From germline, CDR1 is MNHEY and CDR2 SVGAGI. For the CDR3, the DNA is TGTGCCAGCAGTTACGGGGGCGACTACGAGCAGTACTTC. It encodes CASSYGGDYEQYF.

This clone was seen a few times. V usage is TRBV29-1 and J usage is TRBJ2-3; perhaps TRBD2 as D (6 bases). Germline V CDR1 and CDR2: SQVTM, ANQGSEA. V dropped 6 bases and J dropped 4 bases, with 17 bases sitting between them. The CDR3 sequence is 14 residues long. The CDR3 coding sequence is TGCAGCGTAGTGGAGGGCAGGGAGGCAGATACGCAGTATTTT. It yields the protein CSVVEGREADTQYF.